This entry features one TCR beta chain sequence. The data were obtained in a study of cytomegalovirus exposure and HLA in healthy donors. Study-wide context: Earlier findings included 90 million to 120 million unique TCR beta sequences obtained from about 170 million T cells.

This CDR3 has 15 residues. The germline V gene encodes CDR1 SGDLS and CDR2 YYNGEE. Germline trimming cut 0 bases from V and 4 bases from J; bases unmatched to any gene: 6. PCR involved 60 Vbeta and 13 Jbeta primers. Produced via immunoSEQ multiplex PCR; TCRdb's table is partial and in-frame only. The sample has more than 150,000 clones, 70% to 80% seen once. Sequencing was performed on PBMCs. The chain couples TRBV9 to TRBJ1-2, with TRBD1 matching over 7 bases. The sequence was collected from a man between 18 and 29 years old in good health and CMV-seronegative. CDR3 amino acids: CASSVGQGGSYGYTF. CDR3 nucleotide sequence: TGTGCCAGCAGCGTAGGGCAGGGGGGTAGCTATGGCTACACCTTC.